One sample yielded the 17 T cell receptor beta chains listed below, sequenced in a study of blood T cell repertoires in COVID-19. Generated by immunoSEQ multiplex PCR, the TCRdb table keeps only in-frame clones and is missing some. The sample records about 250,000 clones, about four fifths being singletons. The sample comprised peripheral blood. The source is a woman in her forties who had recovered from COVID-19.

The chain is built from TRBV15 and TRBJ2-5, with D perhaps TRBD1 (5 bases). V was pared by 5 bases and J by 5 bases, with 18 bases between. Looked up from germline, CDR1 is LNHNV and CDR2 is YYDKDF (reference sequence). This CDR3 comprises 15 residues. In DNA, the CDR3 is TGTGCCACCAGCGGGGCTTCGGGCCAAAGGGAGACCCAGTACTTC. Translation: CATSGASGQRETQYF.

This clone was seen a single time. The rearrangement joins TRBV29-1 to TRBJ2-1, with TRBD1 matching over 7 bases. The ends lost 6 bases at V and 10 bases at J; junction bases unmatched: 12. Looked up from germline, CDR1 is SQVTM and CDR2 is ANQGSEA. CDR3 size: 13 residues. CDR3 coding DNA: TGCAGCGTCACGGACAGGCCCCTGGACGAGCAGTTCTTC. Protein product: CSVTDRPLDEQFF.

V and J are TRBV28 and TRBJ1-2; D gene uncertain. Trimming stripped 2 bases from V and 0 bases from J, with 10 bases between. There are 15 residues in the CDR3. Germline lookup yields CDR1 MDHEN and CDR2 SYDVKM. The CDR3 nucleotides read TGTGCCAGCAGTTTACAAACAAATGCTAACTATGGCTACACCTTC. This translates into CASSLQTNANYGYTF.

The V call is TRBV7-2, the J call TRBJ2-7, with 8 bases that match TRBD2. CDR1 and CDR2 (germline): SGHTA, FQGNSA. J gave up 3 bases and V 4 bases, and 2 bases lay outside the gene matches. The CDR3 covers 13 residues. CDR3 in amino acids: CASSSGGLYEQYF. CDR3 nucleotide sequence: TGTGCCAGCAGCTCGGGGGGGCTCTACGAGCAGTACTTC. Filled out from reference TRBV7-2 and TRBJ2-7, the complete variable domain reads GAGVSQSPSNKVTEKGKDVELRCDPISGHTALYWYRQSLGQGLEFLIYFQGNSAPDKSGLPSDRFSAERTGGSVSTLTIQRTQQEDSAVYLCASSSGGLYEQYFGPGTRLTVT.

V gene TRBV6-4 combines with J gene TRBJ2-1; TRBD2 aligns across 13 bases. The V and J ends lost 2 bases and 9 bases, in that order; junction bases with no gene match: 4. This CDR3 region has 15 residues. Germline CDR1 and CDR2: MRHNA and SNTAGT. CDR3 nucleotide sequence: TGTGCCAGCAGTGACGGGACTAGCGGGGAGGTTGAGCAGTTCTTC. Protein: CASSDGTSGEVEQFF.

The CDR3 spells CASSSPTAQYSYNEQFF. The CDR3 bases are TGCGCCAGCAGCTCGCCGACAGCGCAATACTCCTACAATGAGCAGTTCTTC. V gene TRBV5-1 combines with J gene TRBJ2-1; D is perhaps TRBD1 (5 bases). This CDR3 comprises 17 residues. The V end was cut by 3 bases, the J end by 0 bases, with 16 bases between. CDR1 SGHRS and CDR2 YFSETQ come from the germline V gene.

For this clone: Because the CDR3's place on the DNA is in doubt, the DNA is left out and the CDR3 is given as listed by TCRdb. V and J are TRBV3-1 (or the pseudogene TRBV3-2) and TRBJ1-2. The CDR3 extends over 18 residues, inclusive of both ends. CDR1 LGHDT and CDR2 YNNKEL come from the germline V gene (reference sequence). The CDR3 is CASSQVISGAGDFRGYTF.

This chain links TRBV3-1 (or the pseudogene TRBV3-2) with TRBJ2-1, with TRBD2 matching 15 bases. With 5 bases clipped from V and 6 bases from J, the junction kept 2 bases outside the gene matches. The V gene's germline CDR1 is LGHDT and CDR2 YNNKEL (reference sequence). CDR3 length: 15 residues. The CDR3 here is CASSGLAGGSNEQFF. CDR3 in DNA: TGTGCCAGCAGCGGACTAGCGGGGGGGTCCAATGAGCAGTTCTTC.

The rearrangement uses TRBV7-2 and TRBJ1-2, with D perhaps matching TRBD1 (5 bases). The CDR3 has 15 residues. The germline gives CDR1 SGHTA, CDR2 FQGNSA. Trimming removed 5 bases at V and 4 bases at J, with 17 bases between. This chain's CDR3 is CASSISMTDSYGYTF. In nucleotides, the CDR3 is TGTGCCAGCAGCATATCCATGACAGATTCCTATGGCTACACCTTC.

The gene calls are TRBV11-1 and TRBJ2-5, with 9 bases lining up with TRBD1. The CDR3 spans 15 residues. The V gene end was trimmed by 2 bases and the J gene end by 4 bases; junction bases not matched to a gene: 5. Germline V lookup: CDR1 SGHAT, CDR2 FQDESV (reference sequence). The CDR3 loop reads CASSLYGQGIETQYF. The CDR3 nucleotides read TGTGCCAGCAGCTTATACGGACAGGGGATAGAGACCCAGTACTTC.

V is TRBV9 and J is TRBJ2-1; D is unresolved. The CDR3 has 15 residues. The germline V gene encodes CDR1 SGDLS and CDR2 YYNGEE. The V gene lost 0 bases and the J gene lost 15 bases, with 22 bases spanning the gap. CDR3 sequence reads: CASSVALASYNERFF. The CDR3 DNA follows: TGTGCCAGCAGCGTAGCTTTGGCTAGTTACAATGAGAGGTTCTTC.

The chain is built from TRBV10-3 and TRBJ1-1, with D possibly TRBD1 on 6 matching bases. The CDR3 covers 15 residues. Germline V gene data show CDR1 as ENHRY and CDR2 as SYGVKD. V lost 6 bases, J lost 2 bases, and 16 bases lay in between. CDR3 nucleotide sequence: TGTGCCATCAGGTCCTCAGGGGACACAAACACTGAAGCTTTCTTT. Residues: CAIRSSGDTNTEAFF.

The gene calls are TRBV7-9 and TRBJ1-3; D is perhaps TRBD1 (6 bases). CDR1 and CDR2 from the germline V gene are SEHNR and FQNEAQ (reference sequence). The CDR3 totals 17 residues. V shed 3 bases and J shed 0 bases, with 15 bases lying between them. This CDR3 reads CASSLPIGQNSGNTIYF. The CDR3 DNA follows: TGTGCCAGCAGCTTGCCCATTGGACAGAACTCTGGAAACACCATATATTTT.

The chain is built from TRBV6-5 and TRBJ1-2, with D maybe TRBD1 (6 bases). CDR1 is MNHEY, CDR2 SVGAGI, per germline. Trimming took 1 base from V and 0 from J, leaving 9 bases between them. The CDR3 covers 15 residues. CDR3 loop: CASSYYQGTNYGYTF. The CDR3 DNA reads TGTGCCAGCAGTTACTATCAGGGGACTAACTATGGCTACACCTTC.

The chain uses TRBV30 and TRBJ2-1, with TRBD1 identical over 10 bases. Unmatched junction bases numbered 11, after V lost 0 bases and J lost 9 bases. In germline, CDR1 is GTSNPN, CDR2 SVGIG (reference sequence). The CDR3 extends over 16 amino acids. The CDR3: CAWSVLTGGYRGEQFF. The CDR3 bases are TGTGCCTGGAGTGTATTGACAGGGGGCTATCGGGGTGAGCAGTTCTTC.

In this sample, this clone turned up once. This rearrangement joins TRBV6-5 to TRBJ2-7, with TRBD1 matching 9 bases. Per germline, CDR1 MNHEY and CDR2 SVGAGI. The CDR3 is made up of 12 amino acids. J lost 9 bases, V lost 11 bases, and 11 bases had no gene match. The CDR3: CACGTGSLGQYF. As DNA, the CDR3 is TGTGCCTGCGGGACAGGGAGTTTAGGGCAGTACTTC.

This clone was seen a handful of times. The chain carries TRBV5-1 and TRBJ1-4, with D maybe TRBD1 (6 bases). CDR3 length equals 14 residues. Per germline, CDR1 SGHRS and CDR2 YFSETQ. V lost 4 bases, J lost 8 bases, and 15 bases lay in between. CDR3 sequence reads: CASSVTGWDEKLFF. In nucleotides, the CDR3 is TGCGCCAGCAGCGTCACAGGGTGGGACGAAAAACTGTTTTTT.